Listed here are 2 T cell receptor beta chains from one sample, sequenced in a study of blood T cells in healthy people across ages. The use of a sample-barcoded 5' primer and a J-beta primer mix characterized a second PCR of roughly 6 to 12 cycles. A single record per CDR3 protein comes from TCRdb applying MiXCR to the 5' RACE reads. This sample has over 1,500,000 distinct CDR3 sequences; roughly 50% occur once, and the top ten carry around 2.1%. Sequencing was performed on blood. Receptor source: a woman in her forties in good health.

This rearrangement joins TRBV20-1 to TRBJ2-3, with 11 bases aligning to TRBD2. Per the germline V gene, CDR1 is DFQATT and CDR2 is SNEGSKA (reference sequence). The J segment lost 7 bases and the V segment lost 6 bases, leaving 6 bases of the junction unmatched. The CDR3 consists of 13 residues. The CDR3 DNA reads as TGCAGTGCCCAACTAGCGGGGGTCAATACGCAGTATTTT. This gives the protein CSAQLAGVNTQYF.

This chain joins TRBV20-1 and TRBJ1-1, with TRBD1 identical over 7 bases. The CDR3 runs to 17 residues. V lost 4 bases to trimming and J lost 1 base; unmatched junction nucleotides: 15. From germline, CDR1 is DFQATT and CDR2 SNEGSKA (reference sequence). This chain's CDR3 is CSATRQGFSFRNTEAFF. CDR3 nucleotides: TGCAGTGCTACAAGACAGGGCTTTTCCTTCCGGAACACTGAAGCTTTCTTT.